This T cell receptor beta chain was identified during a study of OX40 agonist ivuxolimab in advanced cancers. Across the whole study: The diagnoses of dose-escalation patients were hepatocellular carcinoma, melanoma, renal cell or head and neck cancer. Males comprised 75% to 90% of the group, whose mean age was about 62 years (range roughly 20 to 90).

Using immunoSEQ multiplex PCR, the repertoire was profiled, and TCRdb retains in-frame clones only, with some absent. The sample lists roughly 100,000 clones; around 90% were seen once. Germline assignment: CDR1 ENHRY and CDR2 SYGVKD. CDR3 length: 17 amino acids. V shed 6 bases and J 0 bases; nucleotides not matched to a gene: 9. Sequences were derived from CD4+ or CD8+ T cells sorted from blood, sampled in a trial of the OX40 agonist ivuxolimab. The clonotype was recovered from an adult with an advanced solid tumor such as melanoma, head and neck, liver or kidney cancer. V gene TRBV10-3 combines with J gene TRBJ1-4, with 8 bases that match TRBD1. CDR3 bases: TGTGCCATCAGGCCGGGACAGGCTGCTGCAACTAATGAAAAACTGTTTTTT. This gives the protein CAIRPGQAAATNEKLFF.